This TCR beta chain was recorded in a study of CD8 T cells in Susac syndrome. Sequencing of TCR beta was performed on blood CD8+ and CD4+ T cells. Random hexamers primed reverse transcription of roughly 0.5 to 1 ug RNA. MiXCR, run by TCRdb on the immunoSEQ multiplex PCR reads, gives a single entry per CDR3 protein. In the table there are about 300,000 distinct CDR3 sequences, roughly 84% of which are singletons. V was pared by 0 bases and J by 0 bases, with 9 bases between. Germline CDR1 and CDR2: SGHTA and FQGNSA. The CDR3 is 17 residues long. This clonotype originated in a human donor with multiple sclerosis. The sequencing sample was made of CD8+ T cells from PBMCs. The chain has TRBV7-2 and TRBJ1-6; no firm D call. CDR3 loop: CASSLALQSSYNSPLHF. The DNA for the CDR3 is TGTGCCAGCAGCTTAGCGCTCCAGAGCTCCTATAATTCACCCCTCCACTTT.